This passage covers 19 T cell receptor beta chains from one sample sequenced in a study of long-term antiretroviral therapy in people with HIV. At the survey level, the v3.0 immunoSEQ assay was run. The data were produced by immunoSEQ multiplex PCR, yet TCRdb's version contains in-frame clones alone and is incomplete. The sample yields about 25,000 clones, roughly 79% seen once. Sequences were derived from unsorted PBMCs, sampled 2.1 years after starting antiretroviral therapy. The receptors derive from a man younger than 40 with HIV.

The chain uses TRBV4-1 and TRBJ2-7; 7 bases agree with TRBD1. The germline gives CDR1 MGHRA, CDR2 YSYEKL. V dropped 4 bases and J dropped 0; count of bases not matched to a gene: 3. This CDR3 has 14 amino acids. The DNA of the CDR3 is TGCGCCAGCAGCCCAGGACAGGTCTCCTACGAGCAGTACTTC. This translates into CASSPGQVSYEQYF.

The gene calls are TRBV27 and TRBJ2-5; no definite D call. The germline gives CDR1 MNHEY, CDR2 SMNVEV (reference sequence). The CDR3 contains 12 residues. With 6 bases removed from V and 12 bases from J, the gap between germline ends came to 17 bases. The CDR3 nucleotides are TGTGCCAGCAGAGACCAAACGGCGATGAAGTACTTC. Translated, it gives CASRDQTAMKYF.

The rearrangement joins TRBV10-3 to TRBJ2-2; TRBD1 matches at 7 bases. J lost 4 bases, V lost 6 bases, and 8 bases had no gene match. The length of the CDR3 is 15 residues. Germline CDR1 and CDR2: ENHRY and SYGVKD. The CDR3 coding sequence is TGTGCCATCAGCAAACAGGGGTCGGTCACCGGGGAGCTGTTTTTT. This translates into CAISKQGSVTGELFF.

V gene TRBV18 combines with J gene TRBJ2-2; D is uncertain. This CDR3 has 13 residues. Germline loops: CDR1 KGHSH, CDR2 LQKENI. The V end lost 4 bases, the J end lost 8 bases, and 11 bases lay between the germline ends. In DNA form, the CDR3 reads TGTGCCAGCTCACTAACCCTCGAGGGGGAGCTGTTTTTT. It translates to CASSLTLEGELFF. Supplemented by reference TRBV18 and TRBJ2-2, the full variable domain reads NAGVMQNPRHLVRRRGQEARLRCSPMKGHSHVYWYRQLPEEGLKFMVYLQKENIIDESGMPKERFSAEFPKEGPSILRIQQVVRGDSAAYFCASSLTLEGELFFGEGSRLTVL.

The chain couples TRBV7-2 to TRBJ2-7; 7 bases match TRBD2. This CDR3 spans 15 amino acids. CDR1 is SGHTA, CDR2 FQGNSA, per germline. The ends lost 3 bases at V and 0 bases at J; junction bases unmatched: 5. The CDR3 coding sequence is TGTGCCAGCAGCTTTGAAGCGGGGTTCTCCTACGAGCAGTACTTC. Its protein product is CASSFEAGFSYEQYF.

This clone has more than one count but fewer than ten. V and J are TRBV5-1 and TRBJ1-5; D is perhaps TRBD1 (5 bases). CDR3 size: 15 residues. Trimming stripped 0 bases from V and 5 bases from J, with 12 bases between. The germline V gene has CDR1 SGHRS and CDR2 YFSETQ. The chain's CDR3 is CASSLAGGGYQPQHF. The CDR3 nucleotides read TGCGCCAGCAGCTTGGCCGGGGGAGGGTATCAGCCCCAGCATTTT.

This clone was observed a few times. The V call is TRBV19, the J call TRBJ1-2; 9 bases match TRBD1. This CDR3 is 14 amino acids long. V lost 11 bases to trimming and J lost 3 bases; unmatched junction nucleotides: 10. Germline CDR1 and CDR2: LNHDA and SQIVND (reference sequence). The CDR3 DNA reads as TGTGCCGCGGGCCCCCGGGACAGGGACTATGGCTACACCTTC. Its translation: CAAGPRDRDYGYTF.

This chain links TRBV29-1 with TRBJ1-1; no clear D. This CDR3 has 15 amino acids. Trimming took 7 bases from V and 1 from J, leaving 19 bases between them. Per the germline V gene, CDR1 is SQVTM and CDR2 is ANQGSEA. CDR3 residues: CSAGLDGEGNTEAFF. CDR3 coding DNA: TGCAGCGCCGGATTGGACGGGGAGGGGAACACTGAAGCTTTCTTT.

V and J are TRBV11-2 and TRBJ2-7; TRBD1 matches 7 bases. V lost 1 base to trimming and J lost 0 bases; unmatched junction nucleotides: 12. The CDR3 has 18 amino acids. Looked up from germline, CDR1 is SGHAT and CDR2 is FQNNGV. In DNA form, the CDR3 reads TGTGCCAGCAGCTTAGTTACTCCCGACAGGGAAGGCTCCTACGAGCAGTACTTC. Encoded protein: CASSLVTPDREGSYEQYF.

This clone has a handful of counts. V is TRBV11-2 and J is TRBJ2-7; D is possibly TRBD1 (6 bases). V was trimmed by 3 bases and J by 0 bases, leaving 9 bases between them. From germline, CDR1 is SGHAT and CDR2 FQNNGV. The CDR3 has 14 residues. The chain's CDR3 is CASSFLQGSYEQYF. The CDR3 DNA follows: TGTGCCAGCAGCTTCCTACAGGGCTCCTACGAGCAGTACTTC.

This sequence joins TRBV19 and TRBJ2-7, with TRBD2 as a possible D gene (5 bases). The ends were cut back, 2 bases at V and 6 bases at J, with 8 bases in the middle. The CDR3 is 12 amino acids. In germline, CDR1 is LNHDA, CDR2 SQIVND (reference sequence). The CDR3 bases are TGTGCCAGTAGTATATTAGGGAGCGAGCAGTACTTC. Amino acids: CASSILGSEQYF.

This clone occurred once. The chain is built from TRBV19 and TRBJ1-5; no firm D call. Trimming cost V 3 bases and J 2 bases, with 11 bases left between them. Germline-derived CDR1 and CDR2 are LNHDA and SQIVND (reference sequence). The CDR3 contains 15 residues. The CDR3 region is CASSIRSMGNQPQHF. The DNA of the CDR3 is TGTGCCAGTAGTATCCGGTCCATGGGCAATCAGCCCCAGCATTTT.

The chain joins TRBV29-1 to TRBJ2-7, with a possible D match to TRBD1 (6 bases). This CDR3 region has 13 residues. Germline V lookup: CDR1 SQVTM, CDR2 ANQGSEA. Trimming shortened V by 7 bases and J by 5 bases, and 18 bases separated the two germline ends. The CDR3 sequence is CSATTGRSHEQYF. In DNA, the CDR3 is TGCAGCGCTACGACAGGCAGGTCCCACGAGCAGTACTTC.

This chain joins TRBV28 and TRBJ1-1; a weak D match, TRBD1 (6 bases). The CDR3 is made up of 11 amino acids. Trimming removed 10 bases from V and 5 bases from J, with 11 bases in between. Germline V CDR1 and CDR2: MDHEN, SYDVKM. The CDR3 loop is CATGVRTEAFF. The CDR3 DNA reads TGTGCCACAGGGGTGCGAACTGAAGCTTTCTTT.

The V call is TRBV10-3, the J call TRBJ1-4; 7 bases are shared with TRBD1. The trim removed 0 bases at V and 6 bases at J, leaving 16 bases unmatched. The CDR3 runs to 19 residues. The V gene's germline CDR1 is ENHRY and CDR2 SYGVKD. As DNA, the CDR3 is TGTGCCATCAGTGAGTCGATTCGGGGAAAACAGGGGAAAGATGAAAAACTGTTTTTT. This gives the protein CAISESIRGKQGKDEKLFF.

This clone has a single count. This sequence joins TRBV30 and TRBJ1-4; D unresolved. The V and J ends lost 2 bases and 3 bases respectively, with 7 bases between them. Per germline, CDR1 GTSNPN and CDR2 SVGIG (reference sequence). This CDR3 contains 13 residues. The CDR3 region has the DNA TGTGCCTGGAGTACCGGCGCTAATGAAAAACTGTTTTTT. This sequence encodes CAWSTGANEKLFF.

This rearrangement joins TRBV6-5 to TRBJ1-1; perhaps TRBD1 as D (6 bases). V dropped 6 bases and J dropped 6 bases, with 11 bases sitting between them. CDR3 length: 12 amino acids. Germline V lookup: CDR1 MNHEY, CDR2 SVGAGI. This chain's CDR3 is CASREQGAEAFF. The DNA of the CDR3 is TGTGCCAGCAGGGAACAGGGCGCTGAAGCTTTCTTT.

This clone was recorded once. The V gene is TRBV7-3, the J gene TRBJ2-5; 13 bases are shared with TRBD2. Germline V lookup: CDR1 SGHTA, CDR2 FQGTGA. V gave up 4 bases and J gave up 2 bases; unmatched junction bases: 4. The CDR3 length is 16 residues. For the CDR3, the DNA is TGTGCCAGCAGCTCGGGACTAGCGGGGTTACAAGAGACCCAGTACTTC. Residues: CASSSGLAGLQETQYF.

This chain links TRBV9 with TRBJ1-3, with D perhaps TRBD1 (5 bases). The germline gives CDR1 SGDLS, CDR2 YYNGEE. This CDR3 region has 15 residues. Trimming removed 0 bases from V and 4 bases from J, with 11 bases in between. The CDR3 is CASSVAGTLGNTIYF. The CDR3 DNA reads TGTGCCAGCAGCGTAGCCGGGACTCTGGGAAACACCATATATTTT.